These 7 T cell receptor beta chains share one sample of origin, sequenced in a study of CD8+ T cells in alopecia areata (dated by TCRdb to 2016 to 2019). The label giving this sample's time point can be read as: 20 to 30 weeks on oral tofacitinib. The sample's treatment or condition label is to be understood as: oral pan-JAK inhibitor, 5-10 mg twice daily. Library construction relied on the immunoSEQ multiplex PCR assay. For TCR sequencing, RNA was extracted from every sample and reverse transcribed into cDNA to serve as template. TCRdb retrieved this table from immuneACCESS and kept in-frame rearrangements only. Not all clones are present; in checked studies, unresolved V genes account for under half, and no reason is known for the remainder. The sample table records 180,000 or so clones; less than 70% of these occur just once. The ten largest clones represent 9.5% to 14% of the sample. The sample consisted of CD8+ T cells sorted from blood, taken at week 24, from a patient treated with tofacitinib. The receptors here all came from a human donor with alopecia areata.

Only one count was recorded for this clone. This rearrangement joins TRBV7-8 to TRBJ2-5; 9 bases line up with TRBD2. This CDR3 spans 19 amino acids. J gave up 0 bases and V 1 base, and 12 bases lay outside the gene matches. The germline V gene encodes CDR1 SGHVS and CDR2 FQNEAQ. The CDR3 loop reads CASSLVLAGDPLYQETQYF. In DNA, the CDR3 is TGTGCCAGCAGCTTAGTTTTAGCGGGGGACCCCTTGTACCAAGAGACCCAGTACTTC.

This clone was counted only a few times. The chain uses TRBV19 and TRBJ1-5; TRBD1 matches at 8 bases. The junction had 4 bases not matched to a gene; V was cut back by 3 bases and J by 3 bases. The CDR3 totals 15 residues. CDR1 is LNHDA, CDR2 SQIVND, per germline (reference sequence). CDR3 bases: TGTGCCAGTAGTATGTCGGACAGGGACAATCAGCCCCAGCATTTT. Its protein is CASSMSDRDNQPQHF.

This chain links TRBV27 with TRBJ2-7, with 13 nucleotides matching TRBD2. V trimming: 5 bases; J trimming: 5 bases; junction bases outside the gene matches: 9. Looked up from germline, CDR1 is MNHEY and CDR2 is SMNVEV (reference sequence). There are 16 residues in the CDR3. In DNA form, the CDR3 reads TGTGCCAGCAGTCTGACTAGCGGGGGGCCAACGCACGAGCAGTACTTC. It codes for CASSLTSGGPTHEQYF.

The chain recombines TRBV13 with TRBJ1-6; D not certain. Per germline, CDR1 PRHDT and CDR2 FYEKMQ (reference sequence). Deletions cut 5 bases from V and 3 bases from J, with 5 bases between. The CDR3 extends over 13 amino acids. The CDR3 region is CASSVSYNSPLHF. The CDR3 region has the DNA TGTGCCAGCAGCGTAAGCTATAATTCACCCCTCCACTTT.

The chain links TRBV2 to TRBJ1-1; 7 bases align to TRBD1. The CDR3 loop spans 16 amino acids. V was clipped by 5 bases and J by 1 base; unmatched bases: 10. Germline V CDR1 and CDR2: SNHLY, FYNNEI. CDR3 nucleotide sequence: TGTGCCAGCAGTAGTCCAGAGGGGGCGCGGAACACTGAAGCTTTCTTT. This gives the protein CASSSPEGARNTEAFF.

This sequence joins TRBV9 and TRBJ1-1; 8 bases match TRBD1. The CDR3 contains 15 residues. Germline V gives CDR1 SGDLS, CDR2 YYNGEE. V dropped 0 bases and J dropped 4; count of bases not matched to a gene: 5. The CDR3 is CASSVVSGGGTEAFF. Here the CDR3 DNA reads TGTGCCAGCAGCGTAGTCTCAGGGGGCGGCACTGAAGCTTTCTTT.

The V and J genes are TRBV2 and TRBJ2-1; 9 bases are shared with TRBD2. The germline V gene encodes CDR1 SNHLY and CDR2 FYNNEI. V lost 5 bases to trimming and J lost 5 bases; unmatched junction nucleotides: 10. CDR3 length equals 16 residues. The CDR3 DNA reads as TGTGCCAGCAGTTACCCGATAGCGGGGGTGAACAATGAGCAGTTCTTC. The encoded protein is CASSYPIAGVNNEQFF.